This T cell receptor beta chain is drawn from a study of shared clonotypes between healthy human individuals (dated by TCRdb to 2019 to 2021). Context from the whole study: Three men and a couple of women, aged 18 to 49 years, made up the cohort. Leukapheresis yielded between about 0.8 and 8.9 billion PBMCs per donor. To estimate repertoire size and how much clonotypes are shared between individuals, the study performed deep sequencing of blood TCR repertoires from 4 to 6 healthy adults. To increase sequencing depth and limit assay-specific biases, different laboratories used diverse techniques to prepare libraries and sequence TCR repertoires. For each donor, three plates each were used for CD4 naive and CD4 memory, two plates were used for CD8 naive, and one plate was used for CD8 memory.

CD8 naive samples were obtained by positive selection for CCR7 among CD45RO-negative cells, yielding a CD45RA+CCR7+ population from which TemRA cells were excluded. Donors were healthy HIV-negative adults with no recently reported acute infections or vaccinations. Only Caucasian adults living in Nashville, Tennessee, USA were represented among the donors. Blood was obtained by leukapheresis, after which PBMCs were separated by Ficoll-Histopaque density gradient centrifugation and cryopreserved in liquid nitrogen vapor phase. Purity and quantity of every magnetically sorted T cell population were checked by analytical flow cytometry. Each sorted fraction had its genomic DNA isolated and then quantified by UV absorbance on a Nanodrop 2000c. Study-wide conclusions, independent of this receptor: Even with the large sequencing depth, rarefaction of the sorted-subset datasets indicated that sequencing was incomplete. Because the study included a small number of donors, the genetic and exposure-history diversity represented was limited. Sharing across a handful of donors was observed for roughly 5% of naive CD4, less than 4% of naive CD8, over 2% of memory CD4, and about 0.4% of memory CD8 clonotypes. Pairwise subsampling led to the expectation that sequencing depth would affect the degree of clonotype sharing among donors. Estimated clonotype richness was generally larger for naive than for memory subsets. Compared with non-shared clonotypes, the clonotypes found in all four sorted-subset donors had higher generation probabilities. Sampling was restricted to blood, and TCR repertoires in tissue are likely to differ from TCR repertoires in blood.

On this clone: No antigen is known for it. Per-base quality was not reported, and no clone a single base away is much larger than it.

TCR CDR3 regions were amplified from genomic DNA by multiplex PCR using the deep immunoSEQ assay. Extracted genomic DNA from each cell subset was distributed evenly across all wells of several immunoSEQ 96-well plates, and each plate was treated as a replicate. For sorted subsets, roughly 200 ng of genomic DNA, equivalent to some 33,000 T cell genomes, went into each replicate PCR. Purified libraries were quantified with a Qubit 3.0 fluorometer, sized on a Bioanalyzer 2100, and re-quantified with the KAPA Library Quantification kit. Every immunoSEQ 96-well plate was sequenced on a dedicated single-read 150-cycle Illumina NextSeq 550 flow cell. Concerning the study's data processing: Because the immunoSEQ output held only junctional sequences and lacked quality scores, the filtering could not match the filtering applied to full-length reads. To assign V/J genes and CDR3, sequences were annotated using PyIR, a Python wrapper for IgBLAST v1.9, with IMGT germline references. Reads with weak V/J assignments (E-value above 1e-6), missing CDR3, stop codons, out-of-frame junctions, or ambiguous translated residues were removed. V3J clonotypes were defined as sequences sharing the same inferred V gene, J gene, and CDR3 amino acid sequence. To compute the percentage overlap between repertoires, the number of shared unique clonotypes was divided by the size of the smaller repertoire. RTK rarefaction, the Chao1 estimator, and Recon v2.1 estimates of unobserved clonotypes were used to assess repertoire richness. Generation probabilities were computed with OLGA for all TCRbeta clonotypes obtained by the gDNA method from a handful of donors. TCRdb retrieved this table from immuneACCESS and kept in-frame rearrangements only. Not all clones are present; in checked studies, unresolved V genes account for under half, and no reason is known for the remainder. D and trimming were read from the DNA, whereas the V and J calls and clone size are those reported in that table. The sample includes millions of clones, with roughly 91% observed a single time. Jointly, the top ten make up roughly 1.7% of the sample.

This clonotype originated in a man aged 18 to 30 in good health. Some clones in this sample may be carry-over from other donors' samples. Sequencing was carried out using naive CD8+ T cells from PBMCs. In the paper's terms, the cell subset or site label means: CD45RA+CCR7+.

The nucleotides read TGTGCCAGCAGCCCCGGGAGTTCCCCTTCCAATGAGCAGTTCTTC. Translated, this gives CASSPGSSPSNEQFF. The chain couples TRBV9 to TRBJ2-1; the D gene is perhaps TRBD2, from 6 matching bases. The CDR3 has 15 amino acids, counting the end cysteine and phenylalanine. The sequence is cut down to CDR3 DNA, 45 bases in frame from base 1. CDR1 and CDR2 are read off the germline V gene as SGDLS and YYNGEE. V lost 4 bases and J lost 6 bases; the stretch between them is 17 bases long.